The 8 T cell receptor beta chains below come from one sample, sequenced in a study of blood T cells in healthy people across ages. A second PCR, run for about 7 to 12 cycles, used a sample-barcoded 5' primer plus a J-beta primer mix. TCRdb re-derived calls from the 5' RACE reads in MiXCR, one entry per CDR3 protein. The sample consists of some 790,000 distinct CDR3 sequences, 29% of them appearing once. The sample comprised blood. The receptor source for this set is a woman older than 75 in good health.

This clonotype has just a few counts. The V gene is TRBV18, the J gene TRBJ1-5, with a weak D call TRBD1 (6 bases). Germline lookup yields CDR1 KGHSH and CDR2 LQKENI. This CDR3 comprises 14 residues. Trimming stripped 4 bases from V and 2 bases from J, with 9 bases between. The CDR3 region is CASSREGGNQPQHF. DNA for the CDR3: TGTGCCAGCTCACGAGAGGGGGGCAATCAGCCCCAGCATTTT.

The chain employs TRBV6-5 and TRBJ1-2; possibly TRBD1 for D (5 bases). V gave up 5 bases and J gave up 8 bases, with 12 bases separating them. The CDR3 loop spans 12 amino acids. Per germline, CDR1 MNHEY and CDR2 SVGAGI. CDR3 region: CASSPGHPGYTF. The CDR3 DNA is TGTGCCAGCAGTCCCGGACACCCCGGCTACACCTTC.

This clonotype was picked up many times. The gene calls are TRBV5-6 and TRBJ2-5, with 8 nucleotides matching TRBD2. The J segment lost 1 base and the V segment lost 4 bases, leaving 9 bases of the junction unmatched. The CDR3 extends over 16 amino acids. The V gene's germline CDR1 is SGHDT and CDR2 YYEEEE. CDR3 amino acids: CASSPGGGLAQETQYF. The DNA for the CDR3 is TGTGCCAGCAGCCCGGGGGGGGGCTTAGCCCAAGAGACCCAGTACTTC.

Concerning this clonotype: Being one base from a much bigger clone, this may be a read error. J is TRBJ2-3 and V is TRBV20-1, with D hard to call. CDR3 length: 13 residues. CDR1 is DFQATT, CDR2 SNEGSKA, per germline (reference sequence). V dropped 5 bases and J dropped 1 base, with 10 bases sitting between them. CDR3 coding DNA: TGCAGTGCTGAAGGGTGGGGCACAGATACGCAGTATTTT. This encodes CSAEGWGTDTQYF.

The chain couples TRBV20-1 to TRBJ2-5, with 8 bases aligning to TRBD2. CDR1 and CDR2 from the germline V gene are DFQATT and SNEGSKA (reference sequence). J lost 5 bases, V lost 5 bases, and 4 bases had no gene match. This CDR3 comprises 12 residues. Here the CDR3 reads CSAPPSGETQYF. The CDR3 DNA is TGCAGTGCTCCACCTAGCGGGGAGACCCAGTACTTC.

In the case of this clonotype: A read error may explain this, as a much larger clone is one base away. The chain combines TRBV28 with TRBJ2-4, with TRBD2 as a possible D gene (6 bases). Between the trimmed V and J ends, which lost 7 bases and 14 bases, there was a span of 24 bases. Germline V gives CDR1 MDHEN, CDR2 SYDVKM. The CDR3 is 14 amino acids. CDR3 loop: CASIPGAEREPKYF. CDR3 DNA sequence: TGTGCCAGCATTCCGGGAGCCGAAAGAGAACCCAAGTACTTC.

This clonotype was observed many times. This chain joins TRBV7-2 and TRBJ2-1, with 8 bases aligning to TRBD1. The J segment lost 5 bases and the V segment lost 3 bases, leaving 9 bases of the junction unmatched. This CDR3 contains 16 residues. CDR1 SGHTA and CDR2 FQGNSA come from the germline V gene. CDR3 loop: CASSFLPGQVNNEQFF. For the CDR3, the DNA is TGTGCCAGCAGCTTCCTACCGGGACAGGTGAACAATGAGCAGTTCTTC.

There are many counts of this clonotype. The CDR3: CASSSLDYKETQYF. The CDR3 DNA sequence: TGTGCCAGCAGCTCCCTGGACTACAAAGAGACCCAGTACTTC. The chain uses TRBV7-6 and TRBJ2-5; D might be TRBD2 (6 bases). CDR1 is SGHVS and CDR2 is FNYEAQ in the germline V gene. CDR3 length: 14 residues. The germline V and J ends were trimmed by 4 bases and 3 bases, with 12 bases remaining between them.